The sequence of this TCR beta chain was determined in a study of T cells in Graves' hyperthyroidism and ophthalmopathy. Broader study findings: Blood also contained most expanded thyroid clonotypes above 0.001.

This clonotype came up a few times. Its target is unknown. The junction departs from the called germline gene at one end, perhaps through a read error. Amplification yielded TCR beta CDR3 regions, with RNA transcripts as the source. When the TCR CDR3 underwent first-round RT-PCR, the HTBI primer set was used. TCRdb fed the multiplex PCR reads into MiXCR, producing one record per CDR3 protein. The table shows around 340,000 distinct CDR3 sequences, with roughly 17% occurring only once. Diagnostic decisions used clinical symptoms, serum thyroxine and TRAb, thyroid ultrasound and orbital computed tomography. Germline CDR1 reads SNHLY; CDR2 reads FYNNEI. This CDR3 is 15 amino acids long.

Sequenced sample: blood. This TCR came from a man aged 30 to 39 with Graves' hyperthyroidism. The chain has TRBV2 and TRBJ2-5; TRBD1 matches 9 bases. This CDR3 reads CAGSVGTGWWETQYF. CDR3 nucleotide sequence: TGTGCCGGCAGTGTCGGGACAGGGTGGTGGGAGACCCAGTACTTC.